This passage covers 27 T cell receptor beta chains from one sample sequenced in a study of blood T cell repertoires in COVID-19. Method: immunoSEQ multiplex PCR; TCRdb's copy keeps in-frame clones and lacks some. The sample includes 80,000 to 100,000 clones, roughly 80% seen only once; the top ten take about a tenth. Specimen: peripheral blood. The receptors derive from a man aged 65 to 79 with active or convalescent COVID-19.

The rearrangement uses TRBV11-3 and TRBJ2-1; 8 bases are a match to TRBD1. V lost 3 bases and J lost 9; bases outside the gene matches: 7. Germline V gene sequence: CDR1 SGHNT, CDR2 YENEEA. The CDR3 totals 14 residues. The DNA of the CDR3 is TGTGCCAGCAGCTTCGGACAGGGAACGAGTGAGCAGTTCTTC. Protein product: CASSFGQGTSEQFF. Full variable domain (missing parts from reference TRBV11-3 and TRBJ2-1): EAGVVQSPRYKIIEKKQPVAFWCNPISGHNTLYWYLQNLGQGPELLIRYENEEAVDDSQLPKDRFSAERLKGVDSTLKIQPAELGDSAVYLCASSFGQGTSEQFFGPGTRLTVL.

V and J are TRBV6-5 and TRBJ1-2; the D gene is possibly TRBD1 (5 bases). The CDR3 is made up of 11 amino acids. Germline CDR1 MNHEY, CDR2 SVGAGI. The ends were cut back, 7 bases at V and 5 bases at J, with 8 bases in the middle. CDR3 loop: CASTQGYGYTF. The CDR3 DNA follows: TGTGCCAGCACCCAGGGATATGGCTACACCTTC.

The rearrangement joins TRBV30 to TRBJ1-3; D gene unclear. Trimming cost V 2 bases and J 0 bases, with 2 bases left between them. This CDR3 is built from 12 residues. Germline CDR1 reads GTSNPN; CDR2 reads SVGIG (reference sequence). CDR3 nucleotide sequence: TGTGCCTGGAGTCTCTCTGGAAACACCATATATTTT. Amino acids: CAWSLSGNTIYF.

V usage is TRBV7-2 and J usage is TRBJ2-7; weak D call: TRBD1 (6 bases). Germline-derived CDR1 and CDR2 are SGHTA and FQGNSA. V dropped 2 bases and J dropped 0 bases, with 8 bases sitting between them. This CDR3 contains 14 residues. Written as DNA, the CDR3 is TGTGCCAGCAGCTTAATGGACAGCTCCTACGAGCAGTACTTC. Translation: CASSLMDSSYEQYF.

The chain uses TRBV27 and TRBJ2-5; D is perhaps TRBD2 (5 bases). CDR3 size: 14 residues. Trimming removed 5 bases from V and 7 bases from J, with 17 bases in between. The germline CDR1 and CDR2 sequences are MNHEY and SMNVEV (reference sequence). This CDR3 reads CASSAYRGGGTQYF. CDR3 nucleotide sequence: TGTGCCAGCAGTGCATACAGAGGTGGAGGGACCCAGTACTTC.

As DNA, the CDR3 is TGTGCCAGCAGCTTAGGCGGGACTAGCGAGTTGCAGACCCAGTACTTC. This codes for CASSLGGTSELQTQYF. The chain carries TRBV11-2 and TRBJ2-5; 10 bases map to TRBD2. The CDR3 is 16 residues long. Looked up from germline, CDR1 is SGHAT and CDR2 is FQNNGV. V lost 1 base and J lost 6; bases outside the gene matches: 8. The full variable domain, with the rest looked up from reference TRBV11-2 and TRBJ2-5, is EAGVAQSPRYKIIEKRQSVAFWCNPISGHATLYWYQQILGQGPKLLIQFQNNGVVDDSQLPKDRFSAERLKGVDSTLKIQPAKLEDSAVYLCASSLGGTSELQTQYFGPGTRLLVL.

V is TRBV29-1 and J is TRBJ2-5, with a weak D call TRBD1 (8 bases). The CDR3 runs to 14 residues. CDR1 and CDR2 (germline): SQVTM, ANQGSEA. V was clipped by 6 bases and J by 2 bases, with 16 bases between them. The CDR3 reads CSVRTGGVQETQYF. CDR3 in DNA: TGCAGCGTAAGAACAGGGGGGGTTCAAGAGACCCAGTACTTC.

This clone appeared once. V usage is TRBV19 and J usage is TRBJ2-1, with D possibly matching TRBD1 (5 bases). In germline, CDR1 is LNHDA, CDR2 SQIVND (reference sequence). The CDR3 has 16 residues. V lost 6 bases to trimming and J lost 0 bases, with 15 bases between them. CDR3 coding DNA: TGTGCCAGTAGCCCTCTCCTAGGGGTCTCCTACAATGAGCAGTTCTTC. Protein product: CASSPLLGVSYNEQFF.

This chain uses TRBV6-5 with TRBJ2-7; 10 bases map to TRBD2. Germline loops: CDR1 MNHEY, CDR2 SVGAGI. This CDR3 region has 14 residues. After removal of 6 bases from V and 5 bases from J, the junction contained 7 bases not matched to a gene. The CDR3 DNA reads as TGTGCCAGCAGCTTAGCGGGGGGCACTCACGAGCAGTACTTC. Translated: CASSLAGGTHEQYF.

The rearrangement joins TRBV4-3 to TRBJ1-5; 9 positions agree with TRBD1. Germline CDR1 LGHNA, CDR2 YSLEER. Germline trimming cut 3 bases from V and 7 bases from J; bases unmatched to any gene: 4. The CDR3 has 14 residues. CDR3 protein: CASSQDRGKQPQHF. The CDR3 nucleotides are TGCGCCAGCAGCCAGGACAGGGGAAAACAGCCCCAGCATTTT.

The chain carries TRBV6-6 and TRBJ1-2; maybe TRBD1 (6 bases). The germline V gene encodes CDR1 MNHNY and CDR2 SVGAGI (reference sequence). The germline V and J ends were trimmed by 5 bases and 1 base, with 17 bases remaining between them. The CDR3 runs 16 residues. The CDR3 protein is CASSRSLDSLNYGYTF. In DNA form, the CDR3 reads TGTGCCAGCAGTCGAAGCCTGGACAGCCTTAACTATGGCTACACCTTC.

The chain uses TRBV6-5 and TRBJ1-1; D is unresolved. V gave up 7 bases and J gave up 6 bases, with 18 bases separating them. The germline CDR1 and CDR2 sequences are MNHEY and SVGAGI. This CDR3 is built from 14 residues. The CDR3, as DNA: TGTGCCAGCATCTCTTATTCGGGTCGGGCTGAAGCTTTCTTT. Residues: CASISYSGRAEAFF.

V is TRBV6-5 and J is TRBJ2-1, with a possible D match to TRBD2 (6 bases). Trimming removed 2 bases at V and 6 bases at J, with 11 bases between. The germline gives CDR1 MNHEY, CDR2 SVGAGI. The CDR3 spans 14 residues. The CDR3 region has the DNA TGTGCCAGCAGTTACGCACTAGCCCCCAATGAGCAGTTCTTC. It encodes CASSYALAPNEQFF.

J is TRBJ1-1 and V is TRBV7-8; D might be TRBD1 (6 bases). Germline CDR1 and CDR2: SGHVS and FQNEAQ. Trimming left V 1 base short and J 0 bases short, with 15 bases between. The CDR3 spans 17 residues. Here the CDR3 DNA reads TGTGCCAGCAGCTTAGGTGGCGTAGACAGGTTGAACACTGAAGCTTTCTTT. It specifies CASSLGGVDRLNTEAFF. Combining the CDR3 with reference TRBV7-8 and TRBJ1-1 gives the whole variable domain GAGVSQSPRYKVAKRGQDVALRCDPISGHVSLFWYQQALGQGPEFLTYFQNEAQLDKSGLPSDRFFAERPEGSVSTLKIQRTQQEDSAVYLCASSLGGVDRLNTEAFFGQGTRLTVV.

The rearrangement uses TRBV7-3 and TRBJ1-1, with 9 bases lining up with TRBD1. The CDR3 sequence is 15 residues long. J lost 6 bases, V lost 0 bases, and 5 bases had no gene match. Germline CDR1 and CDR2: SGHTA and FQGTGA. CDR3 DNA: TGTGCCAGCAGCTTAACTGGACAGGGGACCTCTGAAGCTTTCTTT. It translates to CASSLTGQGTSEAFF.

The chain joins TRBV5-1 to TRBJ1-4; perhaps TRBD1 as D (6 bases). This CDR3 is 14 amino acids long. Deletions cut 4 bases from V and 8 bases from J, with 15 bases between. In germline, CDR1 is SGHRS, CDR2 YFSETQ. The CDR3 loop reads CASSPDSRKEKLFF. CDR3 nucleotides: TGCGCCAGCAGCCCGGACAGCAGGAAGGAAAAACTGTTTTTT.

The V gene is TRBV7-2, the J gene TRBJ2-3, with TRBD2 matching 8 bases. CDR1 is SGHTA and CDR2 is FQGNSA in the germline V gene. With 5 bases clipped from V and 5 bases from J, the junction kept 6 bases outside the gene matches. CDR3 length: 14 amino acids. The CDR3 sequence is CASSVRGAKDTQYF. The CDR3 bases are TGTGCCAGCAGCGTGCGGGGGGCCAAAGATACGCAGTATTTT.

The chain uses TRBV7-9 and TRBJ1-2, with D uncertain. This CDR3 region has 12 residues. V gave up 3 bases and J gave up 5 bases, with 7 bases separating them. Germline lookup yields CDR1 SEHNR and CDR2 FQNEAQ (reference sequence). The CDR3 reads CASSFPLYGYTF. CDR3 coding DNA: TGTGCCAGCAGCTTTCCCCTATATGGCTACACCTTC.

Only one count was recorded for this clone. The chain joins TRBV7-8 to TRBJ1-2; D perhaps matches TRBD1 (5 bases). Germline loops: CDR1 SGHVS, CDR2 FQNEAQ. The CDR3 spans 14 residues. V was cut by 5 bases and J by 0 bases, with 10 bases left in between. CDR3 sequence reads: CASSPMTANYGYTF. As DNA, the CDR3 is TGTGCCAGCAGCCCTATGACAGCTAACTATGGCTACACCTTC.

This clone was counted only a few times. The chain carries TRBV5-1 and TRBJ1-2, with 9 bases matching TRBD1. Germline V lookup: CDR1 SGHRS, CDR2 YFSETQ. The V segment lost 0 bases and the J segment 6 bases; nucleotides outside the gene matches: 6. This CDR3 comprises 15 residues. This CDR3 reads CASSLGTGVAHGYTF. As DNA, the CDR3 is TGCGCCAGCAGCTTGGGGACAGGGGTAGCACATGGCTACACCTTC.

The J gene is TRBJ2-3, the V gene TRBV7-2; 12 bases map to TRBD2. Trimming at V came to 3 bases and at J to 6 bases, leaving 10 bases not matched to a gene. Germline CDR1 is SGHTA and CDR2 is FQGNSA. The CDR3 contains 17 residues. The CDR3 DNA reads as TGTGCCAGCAGCTTGGGGGCTAGCGGGGGGGCCAGGGATACGCAGTATTTT. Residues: CASSLGASGGARDTQYF. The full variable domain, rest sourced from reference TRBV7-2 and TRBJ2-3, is GAGVSQSPSNKVTEKGKDVELRCDPISGHTALYWYRQSLGQGLEFLIYFQGNSAPDKSGLPSDRFSAERTGGSVSTLTIQRTQQEDSAVYLCASSLGASGGARDTQYFGPGTRLTVL.

CDR3 sequence reads: CASSYSLTDTQYF. The DNA of the CDR3 is TGTGCCAGCAGTTACTCCCTCACAGATACGCAGTATTTT. This chain connects TRBV6-6 to TRBJ2-3; D unresolved. The germline V and J ends were trimmed by 0 bases and 2 bases, with 3 bases remaining between them. Germline CDR1 is MNHNY and CDR2 is SVGAGI (reference sequence). The CDR3 extends over 13 amino acids.

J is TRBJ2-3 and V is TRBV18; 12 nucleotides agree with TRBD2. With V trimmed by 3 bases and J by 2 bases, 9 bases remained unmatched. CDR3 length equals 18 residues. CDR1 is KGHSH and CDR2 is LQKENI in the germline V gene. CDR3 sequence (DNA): TGTGCCAGCTCACCTTTCAGGACTAGCGGGGTTACCACAGATACGCAGTATTTT. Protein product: CASSPFRTSGVTTDTQYF.

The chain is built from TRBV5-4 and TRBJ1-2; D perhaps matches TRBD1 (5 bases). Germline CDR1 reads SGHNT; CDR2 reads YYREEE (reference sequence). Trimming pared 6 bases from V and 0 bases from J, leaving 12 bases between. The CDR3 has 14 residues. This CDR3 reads CASTPGSTNYGYTF. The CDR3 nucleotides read TGTGCCAGCACCCCAGGGTCTACTAACTATGGCTACACCTTC.

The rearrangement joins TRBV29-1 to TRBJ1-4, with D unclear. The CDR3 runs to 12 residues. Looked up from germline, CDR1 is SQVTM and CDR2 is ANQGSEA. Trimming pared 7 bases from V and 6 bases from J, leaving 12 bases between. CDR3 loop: CSANLGDEKLFF. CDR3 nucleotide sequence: TGCAGCGCCAACCTTGGAGATGAAAAACTGTTTTTT.

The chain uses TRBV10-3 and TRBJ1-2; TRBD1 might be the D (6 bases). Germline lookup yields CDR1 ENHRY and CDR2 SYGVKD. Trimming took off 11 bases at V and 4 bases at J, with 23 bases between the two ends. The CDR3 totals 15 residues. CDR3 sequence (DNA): TGTGCCGCCGGGGGGGGCGGGGGACGAGGCTATGGCTACACCTTC. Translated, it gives CAAGGGGGRGYGYTF.

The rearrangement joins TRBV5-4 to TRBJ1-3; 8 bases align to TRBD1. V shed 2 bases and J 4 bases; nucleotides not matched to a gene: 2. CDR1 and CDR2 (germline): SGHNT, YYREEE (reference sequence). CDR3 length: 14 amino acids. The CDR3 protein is CASSLQGVGNTIYF. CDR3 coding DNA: TGTGCCAGCAGCTTACAGGGGGTCGGAAACACCATATATTTT.